This section outlines one T cell receptor beta chain sequence together with its context. Its antigen is still unknown. MiXCR, applied by TCRdb to the RT-PCR reads, yields one record per CDR3 protein. The data show hundreds of thousands of distinct CDR3 sequences, around 13% seen once. This CDR3 contains 15 residues. With 7 bases clipped from V and 3 bases from J, the junction kept 10 bases outside the gene matches. Per germline, CDR1 LNHDA and CDR2 SQIVND (reference sequence). This sample stems from a study of response to subunit inactivated influenza vaccine. Points from the study as a whole: Authors suggested few new T cells are recruited by each seasonal influenza vaccination.

The chain couples TRBV19 to TRBJ2-7, with 9 bases lining up with TRBD1. The TCR originated in a man in his fifties who received an inactivated influenza vaccine. The source was PBMCs from blood, collected around two weeks before vaccination. The CDR3 here is CASTLSSGQGYEQYF. CDR3 nucleotides: TGTGCCAGTACCCTCTCCTCGGGACAGGGCTACGAGCAGTACTTC.